This T cell receptor beta chain was sequenced in a study of blood T cell repertoires in COVID-19. Trimming pared 0 bases from V and 6 bases from J, leaving 6 bases between. Germline loops: CDR1 MGHRA, CDR2 YSYEKL. The CDR3 loop spans 13 amino acids. Methods used by the authors: Cell counts per sample came from amplifying reference gene primers. Sequencing used immunoSEQ multiplex PCR; TCRdb keeps in-frame clones, though not all of them. V and J calls and clone size are those listed in that table; D and trimming were worked out from the DNA. The table includes approximately 100,000 clones, approximately 93% detected once.

The chain is built from TRBV4-1 and TRBJ1-5; unclear D gene. This receptor was taken from a man aged 55 to 70 with acute or convalescent COVID-19. Specimen: peripheral blood. DNA of the CDR3: TGCGCCAGCAGCCAAGAGTTCGGTCAGCCCCAGCATTTT. This translates into CASSQEFGQPQHF.